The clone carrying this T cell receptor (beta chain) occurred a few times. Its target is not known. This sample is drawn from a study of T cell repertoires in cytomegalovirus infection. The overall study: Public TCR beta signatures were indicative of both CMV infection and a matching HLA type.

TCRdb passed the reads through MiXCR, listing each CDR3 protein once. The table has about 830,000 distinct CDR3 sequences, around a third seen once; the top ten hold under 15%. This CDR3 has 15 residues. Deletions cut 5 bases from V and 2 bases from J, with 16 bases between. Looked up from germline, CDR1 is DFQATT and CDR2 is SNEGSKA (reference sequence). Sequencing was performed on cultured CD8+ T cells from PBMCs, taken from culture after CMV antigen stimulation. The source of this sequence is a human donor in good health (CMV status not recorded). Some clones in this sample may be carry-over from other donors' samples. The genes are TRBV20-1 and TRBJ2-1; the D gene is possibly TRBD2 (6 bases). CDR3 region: CSAPDGGAPYNEQFF. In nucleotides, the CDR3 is TGCAGTGCTCCGGATGGCGGGGCCCCCTACAATGAGCAGTTCTTC.